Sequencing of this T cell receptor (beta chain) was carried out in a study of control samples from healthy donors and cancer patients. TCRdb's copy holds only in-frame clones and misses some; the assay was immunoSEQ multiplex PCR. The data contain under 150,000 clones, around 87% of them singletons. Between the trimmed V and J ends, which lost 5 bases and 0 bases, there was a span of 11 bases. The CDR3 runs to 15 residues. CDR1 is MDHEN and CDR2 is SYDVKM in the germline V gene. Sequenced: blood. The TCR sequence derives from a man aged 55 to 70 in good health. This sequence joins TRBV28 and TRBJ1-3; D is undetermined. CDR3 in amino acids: CASSDSGFSGNTIYF. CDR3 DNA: TGTGCCAGCAGTGATTCCGGGTTCTCTGGAAACACCATATATTTT.